One and the same sample provided the 32 T cell receptor beta chains below, sequenced in a study of blood T cells in healthy people across ages. A second PCR, run for about 7 to 11 cycles, used a sample-barcoded 5' primer plus a J-beta primer mix. TCRdb re-analysed the 5' RACE reads in MiXCR, keeping a single row per CDR3 protein. The data contain 850,000 to 950,000 distinct CDR3 sequences, around 30% of them seen just once; the ten biggest clones take up 15% to 20%. Sequenced input: blood. The receptors stem from a woman of 80 years or more in good health.

The genes are TRBV18 and TRBJ1-6; 7 bases fit TRBD1. CDR3 size: 14 residues. Germline V gives CDR1 KGHSH, CDR2 LQKENI. The junction had 2 bases not matched to a gene; V was cut back by 2 bases and J by 7 bases. CDR3 sequence reads: CASSPTGDNSPLHF. The CDR3 DNA reads as TGTGCCAGCTCACCAACAGGGGACAATTCACCCCTCCACTTT.

This clonotype was picked up a small number of times. The CDR3 here is CSAKGTANTEAFF. CDR3 nucleotides: TGCAGTGCTAAAGGGACAGCGAACACTGAAGCTTTCTTT. The chain uses TRBV20-1 and TRBJ1-1; TRBD1 agrees at 7 bases. This CDR3 is 13 amino acids long. After removal of 4 bases from V and 1 base from J, the junction contained 3 bases not matched to a gene. Germline V gives CDR1 DFQATT, CDR2 SNEGSKA (reference sequence).

This clonotype was seen repeatedly, ten times or more. This rearrangement joins TRBV27 to TRBJ1-2; no clear D gene. Trimming removed 6 bases at V and 4 bases at J, with 12 bases between. The CDR3 contains 13 residues. CDR1 is MNHEY and CDR2 is SMNVEV in the germline V gene (reference sequence). The CDR3 loop is CASRPGSSYGYTF. The CDR3 coding sequence is TGTGCCAGCAGACCGGGATCCAGCTATGGCTACACCTTC.

The table lists this clonotype with many counts. J is TRBJ2-3 and V is TRBV7-2, with unresolved D. The CDR3 is 14 amino acids. Germline V gives CDR1 SGHTA, CDR2 FQGNSA. The germline V and J ends were trimmed by 5 bases and 0 bases, with 9 bases remaining between them. The DNA for the CDR3 is TGTGCCAGCAGCCTAAGGCAGAGCACAGATACGCAGTATTTT. Translating it yields CASSLRQSTDTQYF. Variable domain in full (rest from reference TRBV7-2 and TRBJ2-3): GAGVSQSPSNKVTEKGKDVELRCDPISGHTALYWYRQSLGQGLEFLIYFQGNSAPDKSGLPSDRFSAERTGGSVSTLTIQRTQQEDSAVYLCASSLRQSTDTQYFGPGTRLTVL.

Many counts were recorded for this clonotype. The rearrangement links TRBV6-2 or TRBV6-3 to TRBJ2-1; maybe TRBD2 (5 bases). V was shortened by 3 bases and J by 5 bases, with 17 bases between the two germline ends. CDR1 and CDR2 (germline): MNHEY, SVGEGT. The CDR3 spans 16 residues. CDR3 coding DNA: TGTGCCAGCAGTTATTGGAAGGGTGGACTGAACAATGAGCAGTTCTTC. Its translation: CASSYWKGGLNNEQFF.

The chain has TRBV11-2 and TRBJ2-2, with a weak D call TRBD1 (5 bases). V lost 4 bases to trimming and J lost 6 bases, with 15 bases between them. Germline V CDR1 and CDR2: SGHAT, FQNNGV. This CDR3 contains 15 residues. The CDR3 nucleotides read TGTGCCAGCAGCTCAAAAGGGTCCAGGGCCGGGGAGCTGTTTTTT. Translation: CASSSKGSRAGELFF.

This clonotype has ten or more counts. The rearrangement joins TRBV20-1 to TRBJ1-5, with TRBD1 identical over 7 bases. CDR1 is DFQATT and CDR2 is SNEGSKA in the germline V gene (reference sequence). This CDR3 region has 16 residues. Trimming removed 4 bases from V and 2 bases from J; junction bases left unmatched: 11. The CDR3 DNA sequence: TGCAGTGCTATTCTCATGGGGCAGGGGGGCAATCAGCCCCAGCATTTT. This encodes CSAILMGQGGNQPQHF.

This clonotype was seen at least ten times. The chain recombines TRBV9 with TRBJ2-5, with 10 nucleotides matching TRBD1. CDR3 length equals 17 residues. V lost 3 bases to trimming and J lost 2 bases; unmatched junction nucleotides: 10. Germline V gives CDR1 SGDLS, CDR2 YYNGEE. The CDR3 bases are TGTGCCAGCAGCGCTAGGACAGGGGGGCTCGTGCAAGAGACCCAGTACTTC. Residues: CASSARTGGLVQETQYF.

This chain joins TRBV24-1 and TRBJ2-3, with D tentatively TRBD2 (6 bases). Trimming cost V 1 base and J 4 bases, with 17 bases left between them. Germline V gene sequence: CDR1 KGHDR, CDR2 SFDVKD. The CDR3 spans 17 residues. This chain's CDR3 is CATSDFRGNKAPDTQYF. The CDR3 coding sequence is TGTGCCACCAGTGATTTTCGGGGGAACAAGGCCCCAGATACGCAGTATTTT.

This clonotype appeared a few times. The rearrangement joins TRBV6-2 or TRBV6-3 to TRBJ2-7; D unresolved. The CDR3 totals 17 residues. Germline V gives CDR1 MNHEY, CDR2 SVGEGT. Trimming pared 0 bases from V and 3 bases from J, leaving 18 bases between. CDR3 in amino acids: CASSYSNPGPGVYEQYF. For the CDR3, the DNA is TGTGCCAGCAGTTACTCGAACCCGGGCCCGGGCGTCTACGAGCAGTACTTC.

This clonotype was seen many times. The chain has TRBV5-1 and TRBJ2-5, with D perhaps given as TRBD1 or TRBD2 (6 bases each). The CDR3 extends over 15 amino acids. Trimming took 5 bases from V and 1 from J, leaving 15 bases between them. Germline CDR1 is SGHRS and CDR2 is YFSETQ. CDR3 in DNA: TGCGCCAGCAGGAGGGAGGTGGGGGCCCAAGAGACCCAGTACTTC. Its translation is CASRREVGAQETQYF.

Of note for this clonotype: A much larger clone lies one base from this, so it may be a read error. The V and J genes are TRBV11-2 and TRBJ2-3; perhaps TRBD2 as D (6 bases). V gave up 2 bases and J gave up 1 base, with 22 bases separating them. The CDR3 runs 19 residues. CDR1 and CDR2 (germline): SGHAT, FQNNGV. CDR3 DNA sequence: TGTGCCAGCAGCTTAAACCCCGATAGAGGGAGGAGGGGCACAGATACGCAGTATTTT. It is translated as CASSLNPDRGRRGTDTQYF.

This clonotype was seen many times. The CDR3 is CSARNAGQVNQPQHF. CDR3 nucleotide sequence: TGCAGTGCTAGAAATGCGGGACAGGTGAATCAGCCCCAGCATTTT. V gene TRBV20-1 combines with J gene TRBJ1-5; TRBD1 aligns across 8 bases. Germline V gene sequence: CDR1 DFQATT, CDR2 SNEGSKA (reference sequence). Unmatched junction bases numbered 7, after V lost 2 bases and J lost 4 bases. CDR3 length: 15 amino acids.

This clonotype was counted only a few times. The genes are TRBV7-2 and TRBJ2-4, with TRBD1 as a possible D gene (5 bases). Deletions cut 5 bases from V and 6 bases from J, with 17 bases between. Germline loops: CDR1 SGHTA, CDR2 FQGNSA. This CDR3 has 15 amino acids. The CDR3 sequence: CASSPSNVGANIQYF. CDR3 bases: TGTGCCAGCAGCCCTTCTAACGTTGGGGCAAACATTCAGTACTTC.

This sequence joins TRBV3-1 and TRBJ1-1, with TRBD1 as a possible D gene (5 bases). This CDR3 is 14 amino acids long. Trimming shortened V by 2 bases and J by 1 base, and 8 bases separated the two germline ends. Germline-derived CDR1 and CDR2 are LGHDT and YNNKEL (reference sequence). CDR3 residues: CASSQPTGNTEAFF. The DNA of the CDR3 is TGTGCCAGCAGCCAACCTACAGGGAACACTGAAGCTTTCTTT.

The V and J genes are TRBV3-1 and TRBJ2-3; either TRBD1 or TRBD2 may fit D (5 bases each). This CDR3 is built from 13 residues. Germline CDR1 LGHDT, CDR2 YNNKEL (reference sequence). Trimming removed 3 bases at V and 4 bases at J, with 8 bases between. The CDR3 nucleotides are TGTGCCAGCAGCCACGGGGCAGCAGATACGCAGTATTTT. It yields the protein CASSHGAADTQYF.

In this sample, this clonotype turned up many times. V usage is TRBV7-9 and J usage is TRBJ1-2, with 7 bases that match TRBD1. This CDR3 comprises 15 residues. Trimming took 5 bases from V and 3 from J; bases not matched to a gene: 9. CDR1 is SEHNR, CDR2 FQNEAQ, per germline (reference sequence). The DNA of the CDR3 is TGTGCCAGCAGCCCAGGCCAGGGGGTCCACTATGGCTACACCTTC. Translating it yields CASSPGQGVHYGYTF.

The V and J genes are TRBV6-1 and TRBJ1-1; D is unresolved. From germline, CDR1 is MNHNS and CDR2 SASEGT. This CDR3 has 14 residues. V lost 0 bases and J lost 7, with 12 bases in between. CDR3 in DNA: TGTGCCAGCAGTGAAGCTAATGGGCGGAATGAAGCTTTCTTT. This codes for CASSEANGRNEAFF.

The chain is built from TRBV11-3 and TRBJ1-2; tentative D call: TRBD1 (5 bases). In germline, CDR1 is SGHNT, CDR2 YENEEA. This CDR3 spans 13 amino acids. Trimming stripped 7 bases from V and 8 bases from J, with 17 bases between. CDR3 bases: TGTGCCAGCACAGGGCCCGGGTTGCGCGGCTACACCTTC. Amino acid sequence: CASTGPGLRGYTF.

This clonotype occurred many times. The rearrangement uses TRBV6-2 or TRBV6-3 and TRBJ2-1; D may be TRBD2 (7 bases). Germline lookup yields CDR1 MNHEY and CDR2 SVGEGT. The length of the CDR3 is 15 residues. The V gene lost 2 bases and the J gene lost 2 bases, with 10 bases spanning the gap. The CDR3 protein is CASSYAGGPYNEQFF. Written as DNA, the CDR3 is TGTGCCAGCAGTTACGCCGGGGGGCCCTACAATGAGCAGTTCTTC.

This chain joins TRBV18 and TRBJ2-5; D is unclear. The germline V and J ends were trimmed by 3 bases and 6 bases, with 14 bases remaining between them. Per the germline V gene, CDR1 is KGHSH and CDR2 is LQKENI. This CDR3 has 14 residues. DNA of the CDR3: TGTGCCAGCTCACCGAGTGTGAGCGAAAAGACCCAGTACTTC. This encodes CASSPSVSEKTQYF. The full variable domain, in which reference TRBV18 and TRBJ2-5 provide the parts outside the CDR3, is NAGVMQNPRHLVRRRGQEARLRCSPMKGHSHVYWYRQLPEEGLKFMVYLQKENIIDESGMPKERFSAEFPKEGPSILRIQQVVRGDSAAYFCASSPSVSEKTQYFGPGTRLLVL.

The V call is TRBV12-3 or TRBV12-4, the J call TRBJ2-7; D is possibly TRBD1 (6 bases). V gave up 8 bases and J gave up 3 bases, with 29 bases separating them. There are 18 residues in the CDR3. CDR3 loop: CASGPLWPDGQLNYEQYF. The CDR3 nucleotides are TGTGCCAGCGGTCCTTTGTGGCCGGACGGACAGTTAAACTACGAGCAGTACTTC.

Remarks on this clonotype: A much larger clonotype is one base distant, so this may be a read error. The chain combines TRBV7-9 with TRBJ2-4; D might be TRBD2 (6 bases). TRBJ2-7 explains the end of the DNA better; the J call may be wrong. The CDR3 has 16 residues. Per the germline V gene, CDR1 is SEHNR and CDR2 is FQNEAQ (reference sequence). Written as DNA, the CDR3 is TGTGCCAGCAGCTTAGGGAGAATTAGCGGACCCTACGAGCAGTACTTC. Protein: CASSLGRISGPYEQYF.

This clonotype was observed at least ten times. It may be a read error: a sequence one base away is much more abundant. This sequence joins TRBV12-3 or TRBV12-4 and TRBJ2-6, with D perhaps matching TRBD1 (6 bases). The CDR3 spans 12 residues. The CDR3 is CASSLGANVRTF. The CDR3 DNA reads as TGTGCCAGCAGTTTGGGGGCCAACGTCCGGACTTTC.

This clonotype was found many times. The rearrangement uses TRBV25-1 and TRBJ1-2; D uncertain. V lost 6 bases and J 5 bases, leaving 7 bases between the germline ends. Per the germline V gene, CDR1 is MGHDK and CDR2 is SYGVNS. The CDR3 is 11 residues long. The CDR3 reads CASSGAYGYTF. CDR3 DNA sequence: TGTGCCAGCAGCGGAGCATATGGCTACACCTTC.

This rearrangement joins TRBV4-1 to TRBJ1-5; D not resolved. Germline CDR1 and CDR2: MGHRA and YSYEKL. V was clipped by 1 base and J by 2 bases, with 21 bases between them. The CDR3 totals 19 residues. In DNA form, the CDR3 reads TGCGCCAGCAGCCAAGTCCCTACTAGATCTATAGTTGGCAATCAGCCCCAGCATTTT. Residues: CASSQVPTRSIVGNQPQHF.

This clonotype was detected only a few times. The V and J genes are TRBV18 and TRBJ2-2; D perhaps matches TRBD1 (7 bases). Germline assignment: CDR1 KGHSH and CDR2 LQKENI. Trimming removed 0 bases at V and 3 bases at J, with 17 bases between. The length of the CDR3 is 18 residues. The CDR3 here is CASSPPESRGAHTGELFF. The CDR3 DNA is TGTGCCAGCTCACCACCGGAAAGCAGGGGGGCTCACACCGGGGAGCTGTTTTTT.

This clonotype was seen just once. A read error may be the cause here, since a much bigger clone is one base away. The CDR3 DNA is TGTGCCAGCAGCCCCGGACCGGGACTAGCGGGGGCACGGGGGAATGAGCAGTACTTC. It specifies CASSPGPGLAGARGNEQYF. This chain uses TRBV6-1 with TRBJ2-5; 14 bases match TRBD2. CDR3 length: 19 residues. The ends lost 6 bases at V and 11 bases at J; junction bases unmatched: 23. Germline CDR1 MNHNS, CDR2 SASEGT.

This clonotype was counted ten times or more. The chain recombines TRBV5-1 with TRBJ2-5, with TRBD2 identical over 8 bases. This CDR3 has 17 residues. Germline values: CDR1 SGHRS, CDR2 YFSETQ. The ends lost 0 bases at V and 1 base at J; junction bases unmatched: 8. The DNA of the CDR3 is TGCGCCAGCAGCTTGGCCAAAGTCGGGACTAGCCAAGAGACCCAGTACTTC. Its translation is CASSLAKVGTSQETQYF.

There are a few counts of this clonotype. V and J are TRBV3-1 and TRBJ1-1; the D is unclear. Looked up from germline, CDR1 is LGHDT and CDR2 is YNNKEL (reference sequence). The ends were cut back, 4 bases at V and 1 base at J, with 10 bases in the middle. This CDR3 has 14 amino acids. The CDR3 sequence: CASSLRLPNTEAFF. CDR3 in DNA: TGTGCCAGCAGCCTAAGGCTGCCGAACACTGAAGCTTTCTTT.

The gene calls are TRBV27 and TRBJ1-6; 9 positions agree with TRBD1. The germline V gene encodes CDR1 MNHEY and CDR2 SMNVEV (reference sequence). The CDR3 totals 15 residues. V trimming: 7 bases; J trimming: 6 bases; junction bases outside the gene matches: 7. CDR3 region: CASTTGGSGNSPLHF. In nucleotides, the CDR3 is TGTGCCAGCACCACAGGGGGCTCGGGTAATTCACCCCTCCACTTT.

This clonotype was recorded a few times. The rearrangement joins TRBV29-1 to TRBJ2-5, with no clear D. CDR1 and CDR2 from the germline V gene are SQVTM and ANQGSEA. The CDR3 is made up of 13 amino acids. V dropped 0 bases and J dropped 2 bases, with 7 bases sitting between them. The CDR3 spells CSVEERLQETQYF. CDR3 in DNA: TGCAGCGTTGAAGAACGACTTCAAGAGACCCAGTACTTC.